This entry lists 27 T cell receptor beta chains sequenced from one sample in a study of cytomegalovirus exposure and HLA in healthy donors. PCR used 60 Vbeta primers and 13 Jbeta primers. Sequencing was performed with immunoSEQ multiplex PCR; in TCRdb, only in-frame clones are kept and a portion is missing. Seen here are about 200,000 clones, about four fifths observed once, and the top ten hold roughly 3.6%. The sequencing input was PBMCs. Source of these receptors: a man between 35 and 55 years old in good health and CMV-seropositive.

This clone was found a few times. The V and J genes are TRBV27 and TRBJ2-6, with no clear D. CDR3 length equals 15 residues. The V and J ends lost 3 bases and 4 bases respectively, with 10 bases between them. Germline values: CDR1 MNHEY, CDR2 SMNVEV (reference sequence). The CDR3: CASSFTVTGANVLTF. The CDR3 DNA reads TGTGCCAGCAGTTTTACAGTTACCGGGGCCAACGTCCTGACTTTC.

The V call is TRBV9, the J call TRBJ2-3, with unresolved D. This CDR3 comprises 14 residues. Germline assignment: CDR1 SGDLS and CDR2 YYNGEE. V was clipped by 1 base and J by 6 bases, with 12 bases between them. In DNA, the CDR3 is TGTGCCAGCAGCGTACTCTACCCCGAGGATACGCAGTATTTT. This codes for CASSVLYPEDTQYF.

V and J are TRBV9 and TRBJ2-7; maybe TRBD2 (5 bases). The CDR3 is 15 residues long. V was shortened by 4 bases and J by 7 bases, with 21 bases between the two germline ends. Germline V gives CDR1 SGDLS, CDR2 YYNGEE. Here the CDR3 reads CASSHADGGRHEQYF. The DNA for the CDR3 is TGTGCCAGCAGCCACGCGGACGGAGGACGACATGAGCAGTACTTC. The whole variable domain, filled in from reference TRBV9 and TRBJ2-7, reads DSGVTQTPKHLITATGQRVTLRCSPRSGDLSVYWYQQSLDQGLQFLIQYYNGEERAKGNILERFSAQQFPDLHSELNLSSLELGDSALYFCASSHADGGRHEQYFGPGTRLTVT.

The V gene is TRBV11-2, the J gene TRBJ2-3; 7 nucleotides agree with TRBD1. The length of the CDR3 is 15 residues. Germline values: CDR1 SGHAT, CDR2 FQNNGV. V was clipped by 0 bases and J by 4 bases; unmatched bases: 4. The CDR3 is CASSLEGQKADTQYF. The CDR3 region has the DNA TGTGCCAGCAGCTTAGAGGGACAGAAGGCAGATACGCAGTATTTT. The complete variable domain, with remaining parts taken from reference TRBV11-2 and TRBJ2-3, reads EAGVAQSPRYKIIEKRQSVAFWCNPISGHATLYWYQQILGQGPKLLIQFQNNGVVDDSQLPKDRFSAERLKGVDSTLKIQPAKLEDSAVYLCASSLEGQKADTQYFGPGTRLTVL.

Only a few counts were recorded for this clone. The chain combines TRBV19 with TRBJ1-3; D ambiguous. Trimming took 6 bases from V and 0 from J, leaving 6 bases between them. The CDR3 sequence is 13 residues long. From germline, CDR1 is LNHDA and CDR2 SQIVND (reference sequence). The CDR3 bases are TGTGCCAGTAGACCTAGCTCTGGAAACACCATATATTTT. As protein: CASRPSSGNTIYF. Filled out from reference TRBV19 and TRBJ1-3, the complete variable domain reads DGGITQSPKYLFRKEGQNVTLSCEQNLNHDAMYWYRQDPGQGLRLIYYSQIVNDFQKGDIAEGYSVSREKKESFPLTVTSAQKNPTAFYLCASRPSSGNTIYFGEGSWLTVV.

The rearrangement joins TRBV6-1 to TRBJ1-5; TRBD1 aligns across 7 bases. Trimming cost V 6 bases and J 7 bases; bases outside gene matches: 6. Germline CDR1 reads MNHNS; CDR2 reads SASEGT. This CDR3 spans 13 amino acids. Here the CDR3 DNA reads TGTGCCAGCAGGGTCACAGGGGACCAGCCCCAGCATTTT. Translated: CASRVTGDQPQHF.

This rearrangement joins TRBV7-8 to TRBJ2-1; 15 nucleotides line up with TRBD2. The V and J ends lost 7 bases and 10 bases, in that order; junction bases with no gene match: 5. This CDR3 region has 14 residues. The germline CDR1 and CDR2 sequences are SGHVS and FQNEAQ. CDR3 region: CASNGLAGGGEQFF. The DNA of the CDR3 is TGTGCCAGCAACGGACTAGCGGGAGGGGGGGAGCAGTTCTTC.

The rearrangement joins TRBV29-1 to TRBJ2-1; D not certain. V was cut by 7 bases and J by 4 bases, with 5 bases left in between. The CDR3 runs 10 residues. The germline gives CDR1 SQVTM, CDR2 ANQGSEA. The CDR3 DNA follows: TGCAGCGCGGAGTACAATGAGCAGTTCTTC. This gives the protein CSAEYNEQFF.

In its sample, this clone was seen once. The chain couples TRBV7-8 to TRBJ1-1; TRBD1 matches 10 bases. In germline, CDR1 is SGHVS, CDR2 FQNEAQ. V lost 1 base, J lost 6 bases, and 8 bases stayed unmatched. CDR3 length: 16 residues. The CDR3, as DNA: TGTGCCAGCAGCTTAGGACAGGGGGCAATTTCGGCTGAAGCTTTCTTT. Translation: CASSLGQGAISAEAFF.

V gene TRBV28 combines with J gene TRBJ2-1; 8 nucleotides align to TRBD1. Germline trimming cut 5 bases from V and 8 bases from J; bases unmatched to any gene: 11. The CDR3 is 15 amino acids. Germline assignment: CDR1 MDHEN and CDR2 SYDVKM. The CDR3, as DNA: TGTGCCAGCAGTAAAGACAGGGGAACGGGCGATGAGCAGTTCTTC. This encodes CASSKDRGTGDEQFF.

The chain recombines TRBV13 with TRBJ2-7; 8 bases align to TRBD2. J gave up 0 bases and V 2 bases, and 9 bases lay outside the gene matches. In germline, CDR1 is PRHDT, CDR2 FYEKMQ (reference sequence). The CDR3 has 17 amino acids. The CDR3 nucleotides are TGTGCCAGCAGCTTACCCCGTCGCGGGGGGAGCTCCTACGAGCAGTACTTC. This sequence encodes CASSLPRRGGSSYEQYF. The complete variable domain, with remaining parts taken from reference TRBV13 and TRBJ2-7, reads AAGVIQSPRHLIKEKRETATLKCYPIPRHDTVYWYQQGPGQDPQFLISFYEKMQSDKGSIPDRFSAQQFSDYHSELNMSSLELGDSALYFCASSLPRRGGSSYEQYFGPGTRLTVT.

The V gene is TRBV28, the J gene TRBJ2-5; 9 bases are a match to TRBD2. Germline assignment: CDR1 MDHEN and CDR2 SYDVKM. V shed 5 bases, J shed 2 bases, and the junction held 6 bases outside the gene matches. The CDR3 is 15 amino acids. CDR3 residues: CASSTRTSVQETQYF. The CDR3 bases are TGTGCCAGCAGTACCAGGACTAGCGTACAAGAGACCCAGTACTTC.

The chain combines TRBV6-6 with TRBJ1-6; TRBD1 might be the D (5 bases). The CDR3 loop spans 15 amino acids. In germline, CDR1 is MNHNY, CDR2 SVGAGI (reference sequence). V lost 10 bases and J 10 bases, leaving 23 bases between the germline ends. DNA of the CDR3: TGTGCCACCAACCGGGGGGGAGCGCTAGGATCACCCCTCCACTTT. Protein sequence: CATNRGGALGSPLHF.

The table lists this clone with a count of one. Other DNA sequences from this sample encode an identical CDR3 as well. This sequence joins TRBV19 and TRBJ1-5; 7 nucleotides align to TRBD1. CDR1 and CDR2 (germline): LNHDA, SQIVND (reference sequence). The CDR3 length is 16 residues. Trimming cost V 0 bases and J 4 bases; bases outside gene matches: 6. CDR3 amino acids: CASSIEGRGVNQPQHF. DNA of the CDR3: TGTGCCAGTAGTATAGAGGGCAGGGGGGTTAATCAGCCCCAGCATTTT.

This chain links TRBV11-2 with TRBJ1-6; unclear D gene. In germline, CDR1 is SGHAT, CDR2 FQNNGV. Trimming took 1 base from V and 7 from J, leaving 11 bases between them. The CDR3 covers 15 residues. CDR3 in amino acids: CASSLVWAGNSPLHF. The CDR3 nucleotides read TGTGCCAGCAGCTTAGTTTGGGCGGGGAATTCACCCCTCCACTTT.

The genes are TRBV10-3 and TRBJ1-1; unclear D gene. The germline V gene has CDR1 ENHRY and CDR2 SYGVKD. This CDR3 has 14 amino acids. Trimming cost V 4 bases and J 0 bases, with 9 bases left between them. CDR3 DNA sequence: TGTGCCATCAGTGCTGGGCAGCTGAACACTGAAGCTTTCTTT. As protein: CAISAGQLNTEAFF.

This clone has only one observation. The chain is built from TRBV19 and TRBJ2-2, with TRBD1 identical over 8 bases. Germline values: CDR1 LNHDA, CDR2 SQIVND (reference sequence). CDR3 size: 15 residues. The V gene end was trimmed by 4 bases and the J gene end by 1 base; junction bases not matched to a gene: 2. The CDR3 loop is CASSRGQVNTGELFF. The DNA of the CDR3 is TGTGCCAGTAGTAGGGGACAGGTGAACACCGGGGAGCTGTTTTTT.

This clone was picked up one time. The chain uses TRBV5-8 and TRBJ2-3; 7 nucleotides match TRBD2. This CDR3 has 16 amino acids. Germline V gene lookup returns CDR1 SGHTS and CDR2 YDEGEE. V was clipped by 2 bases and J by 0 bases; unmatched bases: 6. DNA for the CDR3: TGTGCCAGCAGCTTCCTGACGGGGGGTAGCACAGATACGCAGTATTTT. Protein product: CASSFLTGGSTDTQYF.

The CDR3 loop is CASSLGLAGGNEQFF. The CDR3 DNA reads as TGCGCCAGCAGCCTGGGACTAGCGGGAGGTAATGAGCAGTTCTTC. The genes are TRBV5-1 and TRBJ2-1, with 15 bases lining up with TRBD2. The CDR3 has 15 amino acids. Germline CDR1 reads SGHRS; CDR2 reads YFSETQ. Trimming took 4 bases from V and 7 from J; bases not matched to a gene: 3.

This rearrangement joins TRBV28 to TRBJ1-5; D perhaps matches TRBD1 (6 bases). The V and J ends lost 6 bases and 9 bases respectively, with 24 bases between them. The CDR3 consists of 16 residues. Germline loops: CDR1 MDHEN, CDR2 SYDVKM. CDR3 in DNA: TGTGCCAGCAGACTAACAGAAGGGGGGGTATTATGGCCCCAGCATTTT. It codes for CASRLTEGGVLWPQHF.

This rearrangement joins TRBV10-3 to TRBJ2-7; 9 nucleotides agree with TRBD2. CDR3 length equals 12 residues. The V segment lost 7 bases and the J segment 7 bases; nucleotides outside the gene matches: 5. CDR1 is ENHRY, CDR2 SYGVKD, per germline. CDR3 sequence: CAIKGREGEQYF. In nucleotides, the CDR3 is TGTGCCATCAAAGGGCGGGAGGGGGAGCAGTACTTC.

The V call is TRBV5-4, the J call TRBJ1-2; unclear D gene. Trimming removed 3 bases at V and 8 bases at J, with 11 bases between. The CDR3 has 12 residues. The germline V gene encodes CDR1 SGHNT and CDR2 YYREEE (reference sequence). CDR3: CASSYTTEGYTF. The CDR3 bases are TGTGCCAGCAGCTATACCACGGAGGGCTACACCTTC.

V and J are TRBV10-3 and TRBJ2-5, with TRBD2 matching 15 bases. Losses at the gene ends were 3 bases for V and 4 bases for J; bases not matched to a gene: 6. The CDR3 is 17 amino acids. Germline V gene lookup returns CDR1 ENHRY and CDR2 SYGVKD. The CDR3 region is CAISDPGLAGGRETQYF. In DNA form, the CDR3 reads TGTGCCATCAGTGACCCCGGACTAGCGGGGGGGCGAGAGACCCAGTACTTC.

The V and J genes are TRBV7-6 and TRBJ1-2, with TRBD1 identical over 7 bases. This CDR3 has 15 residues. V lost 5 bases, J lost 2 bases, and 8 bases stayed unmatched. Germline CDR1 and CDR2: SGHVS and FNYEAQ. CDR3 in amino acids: CASSQMTGTNYGYTF. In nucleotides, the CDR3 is TGTGCCAGCAGCCAAATGACAGGGACAAACTATGGCTACACCTTC.

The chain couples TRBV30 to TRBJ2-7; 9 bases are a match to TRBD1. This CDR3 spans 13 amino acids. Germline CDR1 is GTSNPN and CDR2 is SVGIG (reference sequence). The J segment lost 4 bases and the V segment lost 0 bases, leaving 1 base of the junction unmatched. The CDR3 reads CAWSVQGAYEQYF. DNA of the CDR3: TGTGCCTGGAGTGTACAGGGGGCTTACGAGCAGTACTTC. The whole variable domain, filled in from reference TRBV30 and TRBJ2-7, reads SQTIHQWPATLVQPVGSPLSLECTVEGTSNPNLYWYRQAAGRGLQLLFYSVGIGQISSEVPQNLSASRPQDRQFILSSKKLLLSDSGFYLCAWSVQGAYEQYFGPGTRLTVT.

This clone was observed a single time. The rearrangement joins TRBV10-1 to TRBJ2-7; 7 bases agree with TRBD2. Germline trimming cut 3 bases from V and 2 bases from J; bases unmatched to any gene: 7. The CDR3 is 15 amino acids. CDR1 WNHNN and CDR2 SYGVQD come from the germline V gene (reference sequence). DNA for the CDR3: TGCGCCAGCAGTGATATTGAGCGGGAACCCTACGAGCAGTACTTC. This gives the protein CASSDIEREPYEQYF.

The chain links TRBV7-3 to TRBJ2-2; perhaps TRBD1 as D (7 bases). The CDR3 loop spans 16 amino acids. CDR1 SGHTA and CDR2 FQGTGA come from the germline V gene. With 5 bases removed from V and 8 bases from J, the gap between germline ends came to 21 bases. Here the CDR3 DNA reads TGTGCCAGCAGCCCTATGGGCAGGGGGGTTTCTGGGGAGCTGTTTTTT. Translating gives CASSPMGRGVSGELFF.